Listed below are T cell receptor beta chains from one sample, sequenced in a study of blood T cell repertoires in COVID-19. Repertoires were generated with immunoSEQ multiplex PCR, while TCRdb's copy carries only in-frame clones and drops some. Here the sample spans 68,000 or so clones, roughly 85% being singletons. The specimen sequenced was peripheral blood. All receptors derive from a human donor in a cohort sampled during active COVID-19. The CDR3 runs from the conserved cysteine through the conserved F or W. The D gene is left open where the match is weak. Size tells how often a clone was seen (once, few, many) or the class of an expanded clone, and some rows leave it out.

v_gene,j_gene,d_gene,abundance,CDR3nt,CDR3aa
TRBV19,TRBJ2-6,TRBD1,-,TGTGCCAGTAGTATACTTCGGACAGGGCCTGGGGCCAACGTCCTGACTTTC,CASSILRTGPGANVLTF
TRBV9,TRBJ2-1,TRBD2,few,TGTGCCAGCAGCGGGCTAGCGGGAGGGCAGTTCTTC,CASSGLAGGQFF
TRBV5-5,TRBJ2-1,TRBD1,-,TGTGCCACCTTGTGGGATACAGGGGGCGTTGGACCGGGGGAGCAGTTCTTC,CATLWDTGGVGPGEQFF
TRBV28,TRBJ1-5,-,-,TGTGCCAGCACCCGTCGTTGGGGAGGGAAGCCCCAGCATTTT,CASTRRWGGKPQHF
TRBV2,TRBJ1-2,-,-,TGTGCCACGGGGAAGGGTAACTATGGCTACACCTTC,CATGKGNYGYTF
TRBV6-5,TRBJ2-2,TRBD2,-,TGTGCCAGCAGTTACTCGATCGGGACTAGCGCCGGGGAGCTGTTTTTT,CASSYSIGTSAGELFF
TRBV28,TRBJ2-3,-,once,TGTGCCAGCAGTTTATTGTACGGGGGTAGCACAGATACGCAGTATTTT,CASSLLYGGSTDTQYF
TRBV4-3,TRBJ2-3,-,-,TGCGCCAGCAGCTCCCACGAGGCCGGGACGCAGTATTTT,CASSSHEAGTQYF
TRBV2,TRBJ2-7,-,-,TGTGCCAGCAGTGAGACACCAAACTACGAGCAGTACTTC,CASSETPNYEQYF
TRBV28,TRBJ2-1,-,-,TGTGCCAGCCGGCGGGGAGTTCGGTACAATGAGCAGTTCTTC,CASRRGVRYNEQFF
TRBV27,TRBJ2-1,TRBD2,-,TGTGCCAGCAGCAACCCGGGACTAGCGGGAGACCACAATGAGCAGTTCTTC,CASSNPGLAGDHNEQFF
TRBV29-1,TRBJ2-5,TRBD1,-,TGCAGCGGTAGGCAGGGGGCTGGGGAGACCCAGTACTTC,CSGRQGAGETQYF
TRBV4-3,TRBJ1-1,-,-,TGCGCCAGCAGCCAAGATAAGGGGACTGAAGCTTTCTTT,CASSQDKGTEAFF
TRBV2,TRBJ2-3,-,few,TGTGCCAGCAGTGAAAGAGGGGGGGAAGATACGCAGTATTTT,CASSERGGEDTQYF
TRBV21-1,TRBJ2-1,-,-,TGTGCCAGCAGCAAACGCCCGGATGGGACTAGCGGGCATGAGCAGTTCTTC,CASSKRPDGTSGHEQFF
TRBV18,TRBJ2-6,-,many,TGTGCCAGCTCACCACGGGCCGCGCTCTCTGGGGCCAACGTCCTGACTTTC,CASSPRAALSGANVLTF
TRBV3-1/TRBV3-2,TRBJ2-7,TRBD1,-,TGTGCCAGCAGCCAAGTACAGGGCCGGGACAGTAGGCCCGGCGTCGACGAGCAGTACTTC,CASSQVQGRDSRPGVDEQYF
TRBV19,TRBJ1-1,-,-,TGTGCCAGTAGTATATCCGGGTTCGCTGAAGCTTTCTTT,CASSISGFAEAFF
TRBV6-5,TRBJ1-6,-,once,TGTGCCAGCGGCGGGGCAGGCAAAAATTCACCCCTCCACTTT,CASGGAGKNSPLHF
TRBV5-6,TRBJ1-2,-,-,TGTGCCAGCAGCTTGGGGGGGCGCCTCGGGGGCTACACCTTC,CASSLGGRLGGYTF
TRBV7-8,TRBJ2-2,TRBD2,-,TGTGCCAGCAGCGACACTAGCGGAGGTGCCGGGGAGCTGTTTTTT,CASSDTSGGAGELFF
TRBV6-5,TRBJ2-3,TRBD2,-,TGTGCCAGCAGTTGGACTAGCGGGAGCACAGATACGCAGTATTTT,CASSWTSGSTDTQYF
TRBV6-2/TRBV6-3,TRBJ2-3,TRBD2,few,TGTGCCAGCAGTTACCCCTCGGGGACTAGCGGGAGGTATACGCAGTATTTT,CASSYPSGTSGRYTQYF
TRBV29-1,TRBJ1-1,-,-,TGCAGCGCTCGAGGGATCAGGATGAACACTGAAGCTTTCTTT,CSARGIRMNTEAFF
TRBV9,TRBJ1-3,-,-,TGTGCCAGCAGCGTTTATGACAGAGCCTCTGGAAACACCATATATTTT,CASSVYDRASGNTIYF
TRBV12-3/TRBV12-4,TRBJ1-1,TRBD1,-,TGTGCCAGCATCCTGACAGGGGGCACTGAAGCTTTCTTT,CASILTGGTEAFF
TRBV7-9,TRBJ1-4,-,-,TGTGCCAGCAGCACACAGGGAATTGAAAAACTGTTTTTT,CASSTQGIEKLFF
TRBV28,TRBJ2-5,-,-,TGTGCCAGCAGTTTTCGTGGGAGGTCGGAGACCCAGTACTTC,CASSFRGRSETQYF
TRBV29-1,TRBJ2-2,TRBD2,-,TGCAGCGTTGAAGGGTTAGCGGGAGAGGGCACCGGGGAGCTGTTTTTT,CSVEGLAGEGTGELFF
TRBV12-3/TRBV12-4,TRBJ1-5,-,few,TGTGCCAGCACCCTCACCAGGAATCAGCCCCAGCATTTT,CASTLTRNQPQHF
TRBV27,TRBJ2-5,-,-,TGTGCCAGCAGTTTCTCGCTAGTTACCCGGGAGACCCAGTACTTC,CASSFSLVTRETQYF
TRBV7-9,TRBJ2-7,-,-,TGTGCCAGCAGCGGAGGGTTGAGCCCACCGGCCTACGAGCAGTACTTC,CASSGGLSPPAYEQYF
TRBV20-1,TRBJ1-4,-,-,TGCAGTGCCAGTCCAGGGACTGCTAGTGAAAAACTGTTTTTT,CSASPGTASEKLFF
TRBV4-1,TRBJ2-3,TRBD1,-,TGCGCCAGCAGCCGAGCAGGGACAGGGACCACAGATACGCAGTATTTT,CASSRAGTGTTDTQYF
TRBV28,TRBJ2-4,-,-,TGTGCCAGCAGTTATCAGGGTCTAGCCAAAAACATTCAGTACTTC,CASSYQGLAKNIQYF